This T cell receptor (beta chain) was observed in a study of cytomegalovirus exposure and HLA in healthy donors. About the research overall: A subsequent analysis reported that the roughly 120 validation repertoires were produced on the same platform that had also been used for the approximately 700 first-cohort repertoires. Overall study findings and caveats: The classifier was said to identify cytomegalovirus status with high specificity and sensitivity. TCR clusters originating in the first cohort tended to co-occur in the approximately 120 validation repertoires, according to a later analysis.

The CDR3 runs to 13 residues. It was the roughly 110-subject validation cohort, separate from the roughly 700-subject first cohort, to which the donors belonged. Remarks on this clone: Its antigen remains unidentified.

Only in-frame clones appear in the TCRdb table, and some are missing; sequencing was by immunoSEQ multiplex PCR. There are some 180,000 clones in the sample; about 81% occur only once, and 0.95% to 1.5% lies in the top ten. This clonotype was obtained from a woman aged 25 to 39 in good health and CMV-seronegative. Sequencing was done on a sample of PBMCs. The chain joins TRBV12-2 to TRBJ2-7; TRBD2 reflects the table's D call only, with no check against the DNA. TRBV12-2 is given as a pseudogene. CDR3 DNA: TGTGCAAGTCGCTTCGGGGGGGCCTACGAGCAGTACTTC. Its protein product is CASRFGGAYEQYF.